Shown below are 6 T cell receptor beta chains from a single sample sequenced in a study of T cell clusters in autoimmune cytopenias. TRB amplification used approximately 250 ng of peripheral blood genomic DNA. TRB rearrangements were amplified by touch-down multiplex PCR with mixed TRB-A/B primers. TCRdb reworked the multiplex PCR reads into one entry per CDR3 protein, no DNA. Here the sample table reports over 1,500 distinct CDR3 sequences. The sequenced sample was peripheral blood. The receptors come from a human donor with an autoimmune cytopenia, with autoimmune hepatitis or in good health (not recorded which).

According to its frequency, this clonotype is medium-sized. The rearrangement links TRBV12-3 or TRBV12-4 to TRBJ2-7; absent DNA, TCRdb's TRBD2 call cannot be checked. CDR3 length equals 13 residues. The CDR3 region is CASEEGLGDEQYF.

This clonotype registers medium-sized by frequency. This sequence joins TRBV19 and TRBJ1-6; TCRdb names TRBD1, which stays unverified in the absence of DNA. The CDR3 contains 16 residues. Germline CDR1 and CDR2: LNHDA and SQIVND (reference sequence). CDR3 region: CASSTDWTGGSSPLHF.

This clonotype is identified as medium-sized (0.01 to 0.1%) from frequency. The chain has TRBV30 and TRBJ1-2. Germline values: CDR1 GTSNPN, CDR2 SVGIG (reference sequence). The CDR3 loop spans 13 amino acids. CDR3 sequence: CACTGSSDYGYTF.

Considering frequency, this clonotype is medium-sized. The chain is built from TRBV13 and TRBJ2-4. Germline loops: CDR1 PRHDT, CDR2 FYEKMQ (reference sequence). The CDR3 loop spans 15 amino acids. The CDR3 here is CASSVEGLAKNIQYF.

This clonotype ranks as medium-sized in terms of frequency. The rearrangement uses TRBV19 and TRBJ2-7; TCRdb calls TRBD1, which cannot be checked without DNA. This CDR3 is built from 20 residues. Germline V lookup: CDR1 LNHDA, CDR2 SQIVND (reference sequence). CDR3 residues: CASSPSAVRTRGRGTYEQYF.

In terms of frequency, this clonotype is large. The J gene is TRBJ2-1, the V gene TRBV6-5. The CDR3 spans 15 residues. Germline V gene lookup returns CDR1 MNHEY and CDR2 SVGAGI. The chain's CDR3 is CASSEEEYTYNEQFF.